This T cell receptor beta chain was obtained from a study of type 1 and type 2 diabetes patients. Study-wide results and limits: With limited T2D and control samples, some T1D-only expanded clones may not be T1D-specific.

About this clonotype: The antigen remains unidentified.

Trimming pared 1 base from V and 6 bases from J, leaving 6 bases between. This CDR3 region has 13 residues. Germline CDR1 SGHTA, CDR2 FQGNSA. PCR was run on genomic DNA. Multiplex PCR with 30 forward and 13 reverse primers amplified the TCR beta CDR3. Using its own MiXCR run on the multiplex PCR reads, TCRdb lists one record per CDR3 protein. The sample records fewer than 350,000 distinct CDR3 sequences, roughly 44% being singletons. The chain recombines TRBV7-2 with TRBJ2-2; the D is unclear. The sequencing sample was made of peripheral blood mononuclear cells (PBMCs). The sequence came from a man aged 18 to 30 with type 2 diabetes. The chain's CDR3 is CASSLVGPGELFF. CDR3 bases: TGTGCCAGCAGCTTAGTAGGGCCCGGGGAGCTGTTTTTT.